A single sample is the source of the 5 T cell receptor beta chains below, sequenced in a study of T cell responses to AZD1222 COVID-19 vaccine. Assay: immunoSEQ multiplex PCR; the TCRdb copy retains only in-frame clones and omits some. Of about 99,000 clones listed, roughly 92% are singletons. The input for sequencing was peripheral blood, taken 28 days after the second AZD1222 dose. Source of these receptors: an adult who received the AZD1222 COVID-19 vaccine.

The V gene is TRBV9, the J gene TRBJ2-1; TRBD1 aligns across 9 bases. The V and J ends lost 0 bases and 3 bases, in that order; junction bases with no gene match: 1. Germline CDR1 and CDR2: SGDLS and YYNGEE. This CDR3 is built from 15 residues. The CDR3 DNA sequence: TGTGCCAGCAGCGTAGTGGGACAGGGCTACAATGAGCAGTTCTTC. As protein: CASSVVGQGYNEQFF. The entire variable domain, with the rest obtained from reference TRBV9 and TRBJ2-1, is as follows: DSGVTQTPKHLITATGQRVTLRCSPRSGDLSVYWYQQSLDQGLQFLIQYYNGEERAKGNILERFSAQQFPDLHSELNLSSLELGDSALYFCASSVVGQGYNEQFFGPGTRLTVL.

The chain links TRBV5-1 to TRBJ2-7, with TRBD2 identical over 13 bases. Unmatched junction bases numbered 5, after V lost 4 bases and J lost 1 base. The CDR3 contains 16 residues. Germline V lookup: CDR1 SGHRS, CDR2 YFSETQ. The CDR3 protein is CASSITSGGVSYEQYF. CDR3 DNA: TGCGCCAGCAGCATTACTAGCGGGGGGGTTTCCTACGAGCAGTACTTC.

This sequence joins TRBV12-1 and TRBJ1-1; the table gives TRBD1 as D, unverified against the DNA. TRBV12-1 counts as a pseudogene. The CDR3 runs 16 residues. The CDR3 DNA reads TGTGCCAGCAGCTTTGGCGGCAGGGAATTGAACACTGAAGCTTTCTTT. Amino acid sequence: CASSFGGRELNTEAFF.

Here the CDR3 DNA reads TGTGCCAGCAGTTTGCAGACGAACACTGAAGCTTTCTTT. Amino acid sequence: CASSLQTNTEAFF. V usage is TRBV12-3 or TRBV12-4 and J usage is TRBJ1-1; D remains ambiguous. V lost 3 bases to trimming and J lost 1 base, with 6 bases between them. This CDR3 contains 13 residues.

The chain links TRBV7-9 to TRBJ1-6, with D possibly being TRBD1 (5 bases). The CDR3 has 15 amino acids. In germline, CDR1 is SEHNR, CDR2 FQNEAQ (reference sequence). V was clipped by 1 base and J by 6 bases, with 10 bases between them. CDR3 DNA sequence: TGTGCCAGCAGCTTAGAGGGGCAGGTTAATTCACCCCTCCACTTT. Translation: CASSLEGQVNSPLHF.